The 22 T cell receptor beta chains below come from one sample, sequenced in a study of shared clonotypes between healthy human individuals. Measured with immunoSEQ multiplex PCR; TCRdb has only the in-frame clones, and not every one. The sample comprises 600,000 to 800,000 clones, roughly two thirds of which are singletons, and approximately 2% rests with the top ten. The sample taken for sequencing was memory CD4+ T cells sorted from blood. Subset in this sample: CD45RA-negative fraction. Receptors were obtained from a woman between 25 and 40 years old in good health.

V and J are TRBV29-1 and TRBJ2-5; 8 bases are a match to TRBD1. Losses at the gene ends were 7 bases for V and 4 bases for J; bases not matched to a gene: 8. CDR1 is SQVTM, CDR2 ANQGSEA, per germline. The CDR3 runs to 13 residues. CDR3 in amino acids: CSATGGGGETQYF. In DNA, the CDR3 is TGCAGCGCAACAGGGGGAGGAGGAGAGACCCAGTACTTC.

The chain links TRBV27 to TRBJ2-3; no definite D call. CDR3 length: 12 residues. Trimming shortened V by 5 bases and J by 8 bases, and 11 bases separated the two germline ends. From germline, CDR1 is MNHEY and CDR2 SMNVEV (reference sequence). CDR3 in amino acids: CASSLTRGTQYF. The CDR3 DNA is TGTGCCAGCAGTCTCACCCGAGGTACGCAGTATTTT.

This clone was found many times. Within the sample, other DNA sequences also encode this same CDR3. This chain links TRBV20-1 with TRBJ1-1, with D hard to call. The CDR3 runs 11 residues. V gave up 0 bases and J gave up 11 bases, with 10 bases separating them. Germline CDR1 DFQATT, CDR2 SNEGSKA (reference sequence). The CDR3 here is CSAREERRAFF. Here the CDR3 DNA reads TGCAGTGCTAGAGAGGAGAGAAGGGCTTTCTTT.

This clone was recorded at least ten times. The V and J genes are TRBV2 and TRBJ2-1; 9 bases agree with TRBD1. Germline V gene data show CDR1 as SNHLY and CDR2 as FYNNEI. V shed 7 bases, J shed 6 bases, and the junction held 10 bases outside the gene matches. This CDR3 is built from 15 residues. CDR3 sequence (DNA): TGTGCCAGCAACAAGGGACAGGGTGAGATCAATGAGCAGTTCTTC. Protein: CASNKGQGEINEQFF.

The chain employs TRBV6-1 and TRBJ2-7, with a tentative D call TRBD2 (6 bases). Per germline, CDR1 MNHNS and CDR2 SASEGT. There are 14 residues in the CDR3. The V end was cut by 1 base, the J end by 0 bases, with 7 bases between. The CDR3 DNA reads TGTGCCAGCAGTGAAGGGGGACTCTCCTACGAGCAGTACTTC. Translating gives CASSEGGLSYEQYF.

V and J are TRBV18 and TRBJ1-2; tentatively, D is TRBD1 (5 bases). Trimming shortened V by 4 bases and J by 6 bases, and 18 bases separated the two germline ends. CDR1 is KGHSH, CDR2 LQKENI, per germline. The CDR3 has 15 amino acids. The CDR3 DNA follows: TGTGCCAGCTCACGCGCCAGGGTTTTGGAGAATGGCTACACCTTC. It translates to CASSRARVLENGYTF.

The chain uses TRBV28 and TRBJ1-4; D unresolved. Trimming shortened V by 5 bases and J by 6 bases, and 1 base separated the two germline ends. Germline CDR1 reads MDHEN; CDR2 reads SYDVKM. CDR3 length equals 10 residues. CDR3 sequence (DNA): TGTGCCAGCAGTGATGAAAAACTGTTTTTT. Encoded protein: CASSDEKLFF.

V gene TRBV15 combines with J gene TRBJ2-2, with a possible D match to TRBD2 (6 bases). This CDR3 has 15 amino acids. Germline values: CDR1 LNHNV, CDR2 YYDKDF (reference sequence). The germline V and J ends were trimmed by 5 bases and 4 bases, with 14 bases remaining between them. The CDR3 coding sequence is TGTGCCACCAGCGACTCTAACGGGGGCACCGGGGAGCTGTTTTTT. Its protein is CATSDSNGGTGELFF. The complete variable domain, with remaining parts taken from reference TRBV15 and TRBJ2-2, reads DAMVIQNPRYQVTQFGKPVTLSCSQTLNHNVMYWYQQKSSQAPKLLFHYYDKDFNNEADTPDNFQSRRPNTSFCFLDIRSPGLGDTAMYLCATSDSNGGTGELFFGEGSRLTVL.

The chain links TRBV5-5 to TRBJ1-2; D remains ambiguous. The V and J ends lost 5 bases and 11 bases respectively, with 22 bases between them. Germline lookup yields CDR1 SGHKS and CDR2 YYEKEE (reference sequence). The CDR3 extends over 14 amino acids. The CDR3, as DNA: TGTGCCAGCAGACCTACACTCGGTATAGCGGATTACACCTTC. Protein sequence: CASRPTLGIADYTF.

The rearrangement links TRBV29-1 to TRBJ2-2; the match to TRBD2 covers 13 bases. From germline, CDR1 is SQVTM and CDR2 ANQGSEA. The CDR3 has 14 amino acids. The CDR3 DNA follows: TGCGGGGGGACTAGCGGGACCTACACCGGGGAGCTGTTTTTT. Translating it yields CGGTSGTYTGELFF.

The CDR3 nucleotides are TGTGCCAGCAGCTTGGGTGGGGCTCAACGCGGTCAGCCCCAGCATTTT. Protein sequence: CASSLGGAQRGQPQHF. V gene TRBV5-6 combines with J gene TRBJ1-5; tentatively, D is TRBD1 (5 bases). This CDR3 is built from 16 residues. Trimming left V 0 bases short and J 6 bases short, with 16 bases between. The germline CDR1 and CDR2 sequences are SGHDT and YYEEEE. The full variable domain, rest sourced from reference TRBV5-6 and TRBJ1-5, is DAGVTQSPTHLIKTRGQQVTLRCSPKSGHDTVSWYQQALGQGPQFIFQYYEEEERQRGNFPDRFSGHQFPNYSSELNVNALLLGDSALYLCASSLGGAQRGQPQHFGDGTRLSIL.

On this clone itself: A read error may explain this, as a much larger clone is one base away. Other DNA sequences from this sample encode an identical CDR3 as well. This chain connects TRBV7-8 to TRBJ2-7, with a tentative D call TRBD1 (5 bases). The CDR3 consists of 14 residues. Between the trimmed V and J ends, which lost 1 base and 2 bases, there was a span of 9 bases. The germline V gene encodes CDR1 SGHVS and CDR2 FQNEAQ. The CDR3 loop reads CASSLVAGPYEQYF. The CDR3 nucleotides read TGTGCCAGCAGCTTAGTGGCAGGGCCCTACGAGCAGTACTTC. Looking up the rest from reference TRBV7-8 and TRBJ2-7 gives the full variable domain: GAGVSQSPRYKVAKRGQDVALRCDPISGHVSLFWYQQALGQGPEFLTYFQNEAQLDKSGLPSDRFFAERPEGSVSTLKIQRTQQEDSAVYLCASSLVAGPYEQYFGPGTRLTVT.

This clone was counted between two and nine times. The V call is TRBV27, the J call TRBJ2-1; D remains ambiguous. Deletions cut 2 bases from V and 3 bases from J, with 5 bases between. Germline V gene sequence: CDR1 MNHEY, CDR2 SMNVEV (reference sequence). The CDR3 length is 13 residues. For the CDR3, the DNA is TGTGCCAGCAGTTTAAGCGACTACAATGAGCAGTTCTTC. Translating it yields CASSLSDYNEQFF.

The V gene is TRBV5-3, the J gene TRBJ2-7; D assignment may be TRBD1 or TRBD2 (6 bases each). TRBV5-3 is an ORF for which the function is uncertain. Trimming took 0 bases from V and 0 from J, leaving 10 bases between them. The CDR3 has 15 amino acids. Written as DNA, the CDR3 is TGTGCCAGAAGCTTGGATACGGGGGCCTCCTACGAGCAGTACTTC. It codes for CARSLDTGASYEQYF.

The rearrangement joins TRBV6-4 to TRBJ2-3, with D uncertain. V shed 5 bases and J shed 2 bases, with 8 bases lying between them. The germline V gene has CDR1 MRHNA and CDR2 SNTAGT. This CDR3 is built from 13 residues. The CDR3 region has the DNA TGTGCCAGCAGTTCCAAGGACACAGATACGCAGTATTTT. Translating gives CASSSKDTDTQYF.

The rearrangement joins TRBV29-1 to TRBJ2-7; perhaps TRBD2 as D (6 bases). V lost 0 bases and J lost 5, with 20 bases in between. This CDR3 has 16 amino acids. The germline gives CDR1 SQVTM, CDR2 ANQGSEA. The CDR3 DNA reads as TGCAGCGTTGAAGATTACCCCGGTGGGAGGCTCGACGAGCAGTACTTC. This gives the protein CSVEDYPGGRLDEQYF.

The V and J genes are TRBV7-3 and TRBJ2-2; perhaps TRBD2 as D (5 bases). V shed 1 base and J shed 5 bases, with 5 bases lying between them. The CDR3 is 13 amino acids. Germline lookup yields CDR1 SGHTA and CDR2 FQGTGA. The CDR3: CASSLSGTGELFF. The DNA of the CDR3 is TGTGCCAGCAGCTTAAGCGGGACCGGGGAGCTGTTTTTT.

The chain recombines TRBV19 with TRBJ2-3, with 14 bases that match TRBD2. Looked up from germline, CDR1 is LNHDA and CDR2 is SQIVND (reference sequence). CDR3 length equals 15 residues. V gave up 5 bases and J gave up 4 bases; unmatched junction bases: 2. The CDR3 sequence is CASSPTSGGADTQYF. DNA for the CDR3: TGTGCCAGTAGTCCGACTAGCGGGGGGGCAGATACGCAGTATTTT.

This sequence joins TRBV10-3 and TRBJ2-1, with 7 bases matching TRBD2. There are 15 residues in the CDR3. Per germline, CDR1 ENHRY and CDR2 SYGVKD. The V and J ends lost 3 bases and 10 bases, in that order; junction bases with no gene match: 12. The CDR3: CAISDGDYISFEQFF. CDR3 DNA: TGTGCCATCAGTGATGGGGACTACATATCATTCGAGCAGTTCTTC.

V gene TRBV18 combines with J gene TRBJ2-2; no reliable D call. Trimming cost V 3 bases and J 0 bases, with 11 bases left between them. CDR1 is KGHSH and CDR2 is LQKENI in the germline V gene. This CDR3 is built from 16 residues. The CDR3 sequence is CASSPSIPTNTGELFF. CDR3 in DNA: TGTGCCAGCTCACCTTCCATTCCTACGAACACCGGGGAGCTGTTTTTT.

The chain has TRBV5-1 and TRBJ2-3; D is undetermined. The germline V gene has CDR1 SGHRS and CDR2 YFSETQ. V was clipped by 4 bases and J by 2 bases, with 11 bases between them. The CDR3 consists of 14 residues. The CDR3: CASSRDPHTDTQYF. The DNA of the CDR3 is TGCGCCAGCAGCCGAGACCCGCACACAGATACGCAGTATTTT.

This clone was counted a few times. The gene calls are TRBV15 and TRBJ1-3; TRBD1 is a possible D gene (5 bases). The CDR3 is 16 amino acids. Trimming removed 1 base at V and 5 bases at J, with 15 bases between. Germline lookup yields CDR1 LNHNV and CDR2 YYDKDF (reference sequence). CDR3 sequence (DNA): TGTGCCACCAGCAGAGCAGGCGAGGGACGGAGAAACACCATATATTTT. This codes for CATSRAGEGRRNTIYF.